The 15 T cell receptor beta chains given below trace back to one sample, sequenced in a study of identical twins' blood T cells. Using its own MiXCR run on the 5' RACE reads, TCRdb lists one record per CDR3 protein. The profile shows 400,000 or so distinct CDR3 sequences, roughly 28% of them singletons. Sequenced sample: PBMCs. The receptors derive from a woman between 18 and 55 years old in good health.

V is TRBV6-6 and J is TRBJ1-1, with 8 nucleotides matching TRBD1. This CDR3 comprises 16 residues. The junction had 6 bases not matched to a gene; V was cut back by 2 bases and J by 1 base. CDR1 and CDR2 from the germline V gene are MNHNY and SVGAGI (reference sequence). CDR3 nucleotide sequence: TGTGCCAGCAGTTACGCCCACGGACAGGGGAACACTGAAGCTTTCTTT. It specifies CASSYAHGQGNTEAFF.

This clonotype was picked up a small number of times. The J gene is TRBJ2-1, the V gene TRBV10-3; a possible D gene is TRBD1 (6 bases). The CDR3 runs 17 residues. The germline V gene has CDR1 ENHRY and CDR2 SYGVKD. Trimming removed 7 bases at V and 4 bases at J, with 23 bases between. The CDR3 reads CAITNQRSGQCYNEQFF. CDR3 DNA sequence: TGTGCCATCACGAATCAGCGAAGCGGACAGTGTTACAATGAGCAGTTCTTC.

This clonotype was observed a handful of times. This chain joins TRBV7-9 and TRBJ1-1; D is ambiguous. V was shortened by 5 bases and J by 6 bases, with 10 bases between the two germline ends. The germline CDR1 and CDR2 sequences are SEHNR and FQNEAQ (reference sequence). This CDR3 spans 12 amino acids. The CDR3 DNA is TGTGCCAGCAGCCCCGGGGTGTCTGAAGCTTTCTTT. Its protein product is CASSPGVSEAFF. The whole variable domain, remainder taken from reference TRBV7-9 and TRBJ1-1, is DTGVSQNPRHKITKRGQNVTFRCDPISEHNRLYWYRQTLGQGPEFLTYFQNEAQLEKSRLLSDRFSAERPKGSFSTLEIQRTEQGDSAMYLCASSPGVSEAFFGQGTRLTVV.

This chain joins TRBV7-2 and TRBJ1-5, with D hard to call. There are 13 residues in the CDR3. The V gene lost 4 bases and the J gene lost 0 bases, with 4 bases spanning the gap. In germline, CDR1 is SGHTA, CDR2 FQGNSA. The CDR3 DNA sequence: TGTGCCAGCAGCTGGGATAGCAATCAGCCCCAGCATTTT. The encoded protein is CASSWDSNQPQHF.

CDR3 coding DNA: TGTGCCAGCAGTCTCTCCTCAGGGATCGGCCAGCCCCAGCATTTT. This encodes CASSLSSGIGQPQHF. The chain links TRBV3-1 to TRBJ1-5; a weak D match, TRBD1 (5 bases). The CDR3 spans 15 residues. The V end was cut by 6 bases, the J end by 7 bases, with 19 bases between. CDR1 LGHDT and CDR2 YNNKEL come from the germline V gene (reference sequence).

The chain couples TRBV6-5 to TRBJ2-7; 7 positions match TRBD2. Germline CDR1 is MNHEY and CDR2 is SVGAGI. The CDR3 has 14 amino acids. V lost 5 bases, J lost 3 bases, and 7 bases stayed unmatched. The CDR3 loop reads CASSPRGEIYEQYF. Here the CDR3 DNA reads TGTGCCAGCAGTCCACGGGGGGAAATCTACGAGCAGTACTTC.

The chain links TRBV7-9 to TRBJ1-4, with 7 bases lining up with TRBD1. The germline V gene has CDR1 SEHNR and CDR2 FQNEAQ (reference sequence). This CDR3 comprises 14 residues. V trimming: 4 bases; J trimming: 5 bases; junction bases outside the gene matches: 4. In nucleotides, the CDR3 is TGTGCCAGCAGCTCGATGGACAGGAATGAAAAACTGTTTTTT. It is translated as CASSSMDRNEKLFF.

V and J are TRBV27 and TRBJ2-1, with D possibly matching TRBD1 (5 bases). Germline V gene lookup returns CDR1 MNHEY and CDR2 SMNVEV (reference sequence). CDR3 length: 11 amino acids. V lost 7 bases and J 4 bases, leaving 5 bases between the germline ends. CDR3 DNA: TGTGCCAGCAAGGGGTACAATGAGCAGTTCTTC. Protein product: CASKGYNEQFF.

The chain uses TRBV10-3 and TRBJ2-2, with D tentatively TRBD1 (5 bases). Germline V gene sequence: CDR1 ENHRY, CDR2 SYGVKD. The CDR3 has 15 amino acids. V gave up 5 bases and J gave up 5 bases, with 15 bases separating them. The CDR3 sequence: CAISPPRAGTGELFF. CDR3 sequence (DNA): TGTGCCATCAGTCCACCTCGGGCAGGGACCGGGGAGCTGTTTTTT.

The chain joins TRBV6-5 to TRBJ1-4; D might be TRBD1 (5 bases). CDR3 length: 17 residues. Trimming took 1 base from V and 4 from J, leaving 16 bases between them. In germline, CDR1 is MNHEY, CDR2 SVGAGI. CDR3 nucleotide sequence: TGTGCCAGCAGTTACTTTTGGGACCGGGCGGTTAATGAAAAACTGTTTTTT. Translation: CASSYFWDRAVNEKLFF.

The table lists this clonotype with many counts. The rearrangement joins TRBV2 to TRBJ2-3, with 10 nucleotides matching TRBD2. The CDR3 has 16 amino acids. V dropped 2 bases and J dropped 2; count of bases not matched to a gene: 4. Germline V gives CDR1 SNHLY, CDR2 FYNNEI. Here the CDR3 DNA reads TGTGCCAGCAGTGAACTAAGCGGGGGGGACACAGATACGCAGTATTTT. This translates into CASSELSGGDTDTQYF.

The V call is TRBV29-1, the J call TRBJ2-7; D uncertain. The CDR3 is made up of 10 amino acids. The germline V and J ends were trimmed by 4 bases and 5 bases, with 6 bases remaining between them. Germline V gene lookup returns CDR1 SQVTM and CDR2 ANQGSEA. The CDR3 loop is CSVGHNEQYF. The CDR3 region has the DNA TGCAGCGTTGGTCACAACGAGCAGTACTTC.

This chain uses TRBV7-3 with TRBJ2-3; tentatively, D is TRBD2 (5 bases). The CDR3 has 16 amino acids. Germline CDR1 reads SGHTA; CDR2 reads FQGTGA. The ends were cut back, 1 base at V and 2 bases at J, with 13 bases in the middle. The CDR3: CASSLNGGPLTDTQYF. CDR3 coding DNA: TGTGCCAGCAGCTTAAACGGAGGCCCACTCACAGATACGCAGTATTTT.

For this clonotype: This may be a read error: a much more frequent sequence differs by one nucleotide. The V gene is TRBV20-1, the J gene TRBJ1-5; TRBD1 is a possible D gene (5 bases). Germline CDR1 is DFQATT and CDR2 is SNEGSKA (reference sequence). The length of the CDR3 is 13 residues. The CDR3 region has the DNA TGCAATGCAATAACGGGATCAGGGCAGCCCCAGCATTTT. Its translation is CNAITGSGQPQHF.

The CDR3 nucleotides are TGCAGTGCTATATGGGTCACGAACACTGAAGCTTTCTTT. This encodes CSAIWVTNTEAFF. The chain links TRBV20-1 to TRBJ1-1; D gene ambiguous. The CDR3 is 13 residues long. Trimming shortened V by 4 bases and J by 1 base, and 10 bases separated the two germline ends. The V gene's germline CDR1 is DFQATT and CDR2 SNEGSKA (reference sequence).